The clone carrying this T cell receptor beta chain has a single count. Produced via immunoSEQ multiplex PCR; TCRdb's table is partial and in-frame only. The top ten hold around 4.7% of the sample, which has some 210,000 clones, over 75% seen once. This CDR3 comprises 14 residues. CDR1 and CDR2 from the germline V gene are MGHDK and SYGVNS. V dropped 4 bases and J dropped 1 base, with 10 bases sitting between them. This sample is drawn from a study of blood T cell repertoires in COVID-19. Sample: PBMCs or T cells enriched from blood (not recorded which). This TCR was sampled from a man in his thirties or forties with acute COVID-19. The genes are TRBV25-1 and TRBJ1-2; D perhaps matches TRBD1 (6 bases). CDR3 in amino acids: CASSAWTVNYGYTF. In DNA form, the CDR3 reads TGTGCCAGCAGTGCCTGGACAGTTAACTATGGCTACACCTTC.